This TCR beta chain was captured in a study of T cells after yellow fever vaccination. General study findings and limits: Researchers cautioned that FACS-sorted repertoires could harbor abundant clonotypes contaminating from the bulk population.

5'RACE template switching added a universal primer site and UMIs to TCR cDNA. TCRdb reprocessed the 5' RACE reads with MiXCR, giving one entry per CDR3 protein. The repertoire holds 500,000 to 650,000 distinct CDR3 sequences, with approximately 12% as singletons. Turning to this clonotype: Its target is not known.

The TCR comes from a man between 25 and 39 years old who received the YFV17D yellow fever vaccine. Sample: PBMCs, taken on the day of the yellow fever booster vaccination.

This CDR3 is CASSLTGVSYNEQFF. The CDR3 DNA sequence: TGCGCCAGCAGCTTGACAGGGGTTTCCTACAATGAGCAGTTCTTC. The gene calls are TRBV5-1 and TRBJ2-1; the match to TRBD1 covers 7 bases. Per the germline V gene, CDR1 is SGHRS and CDR2 is YFSETQ. Trimming at V came to 1 base and at J to 1 base, leaving 2 bases not matched to a gene. CDR3 length: 15 amino acids.